Listed below are T cell receptor beta chains from one sample, sequenced in a study of identical twins. TCRdb fed the 5' RACE reads into MiXCR, producing one record per CDR3 protein. The data contain around 1.7 million distinct CDR3 sequences, about 31% of them singletons. The specimen sequenced was cord blood. These receptors all stem from a newborn girl in good health. The CDR3 runs from the conserved cysteine through the conserved F or W. D genes are given only for firm matches. The listing skips clone size in some rows; elsewhere it reads once, few, many or a size class.

cdr3_aa,cdr3_nt,d_call,v_call,cdr3_length,clone_size,j_call
CASRRLNTGELFF,TGTGCCAGCAGACGACTGAACACCGGGGAGCTGTTTTTT,.,TRBV28,13,few,TRBJ2-2
CASSLLKKETQYF,TGTGCCAGCAGTTTACTAAAAAAAGAGACCCAGTACTTC,.,TRBV12-3/TRBV12-4,13,few,TRBJ2-5
CASSSVGLAGVRPSADTQYF,TGTGCCAGCAGTTCTGTCGGACTAGCGGGAGTTAGACCTTCCGCAGATACGCAGTATTTT,TRBD2,TRBV6-5,20,.,TRBJ2-3
CASSDVLGGTPSYNEQYF,TGTGCCAGCAGCGATGTGCTAGGCGGGACACCCTCCTACAATGAGCAGTACTTC,.,TRBV7-9,18,.,TRBJ2-5
CASSIGGTGLYEQYF,TGTGCCAGTAGTATAGGAGGGACAGGACTCTACGAGCAGTACTTC,TRBD1,TRBV19,15,.,TRBJ2-7
CASSQDLRARIQYF,TGTGCCAGCAGCCAAGATTTACGGGCACGGATTCAGTACTTC,.,TRBV4-2,14,.,TRBJ2-4
CASSQPTSGRGNEQFF,TGCGCCAGCAGCCAACCCACTAGCGGGAGGGGTAATGAGCAGTTCTTC,TRBD2,TRBV4-1,16,.,TRBJ2-1
CASSVALGRKEKLFF,TGTGCCAGCAGCGTAGCCCTAGGCCGGAAGGAAAAACTGTTTTTT,.,TRBV9,15,.,TRBJ1-4
CASSQGTGWSTDTQYF,TGTGCCAGCAGCCAAGGGACAGGGTGGAGCACAGATACGCAGTATTTT,TRBD1,TRBV3-1,16,.,TRBJ2-3
CSATRRVTYEQYF,TGCAGTGCTACCAGACGGGTAACCTACGAGCAGTACTTC,.,TRBV20-1,13,.,TRBJ2-7
CASTLRPYNEQFF,TGTGCCAGCACCTTACGACCCTACAATGAGCAGTTCTTC,.,TRBV28,13,.,TRBJ2-1
CASSLGQPGLPQYF,TGTGCCAGCAGTTTAGGGCAGCCGGGGTTGCCCCAGTACTTC,.,TRBV12-3/TRBV12-4,14,.,TRBJ2-7
CASSRLQGHYGYTF,TGTGCCAGCAGCCGTCTACAGGGCCACTATGGCTACACCTTC,.,TRBV12-3/TRBV12-4,14,few,TRBJ1-2
CASSLRPWGAQLGTQYF,TGCGCCAGCAGCTTACGGCCCTGGGGGGCCCAGTTGGGTACGCAGTATTTT,.,TRBV5-1,17,.,TRBJ2-3
CASSPPDSRTDTQYF,TGTGCCAGCAGCCCGCCAGACAGCCGCACAGATACGCAGTATTTT,.,TRBV14,15,.,TRBJ2-3
CASSLYFRAGPTDTQYF,TGTGCCAGCAGCTTATACTTTAGGGCGGGCCCCACAGATACGCAGTATTTT,.,TRBV7-2,17,few,TRBJ2-3
CASSRDRGHTDTQYF,TGCGCCAGCAGTCGGGACAGGGGGCACACAGATACGCAGTATTTT,TRBD1,TRBV23-1,15,.,TRBJ2-3
CASSSDTMDTQYF,TGTGCCAGCTCCTCGGACACCATGGATACGCAGTATTTT,.,TRBV5-4,13,few,TRBJ2-3
CAINWGQGYNEQFF,TGTGCCATCAACTGGGGACAGGGCTACAATGAGCAGTTCTTC,TRBD1,TRBV10-3,14,.,TRBJ2-1
CATSDGYRGAETQYF,TGTGCCACCAGTGATGGTTACAGGGGAGCAGAGACCCAGTACTTC,TRBD1,TRBV24-1,15,.,TRBJ2-5
CATSSKGHSLYEQYF,TGTGCCACCTCATCCAAGGGGCATTCCCTCTACGAGCAGTACTTC,.,TRBV28,15,.,TRBJ2-7
CSVGRTGAYNEQFF,TGCAGCGTTGGAAGGACAGGGGCCTACAATGAGCAGTTCTTC,TRBD1,TRBV29-1,14,few,TRBJ2-1
CSAGTGSLDTQYF,TGCAGTGCCGGGACAGGTTCTCTGGATACGCAGTATTTT,TRBD1,TRBV20-1,13,few,TRBJ2-3
CASSGDSRSSYNSPLHF,TGTGCCAGCAGTGGGGACAGCCGTAGCTCCTATAATTCACCCCTCCACTTT,TRBD1,TRBV2,17,few,TRBJ1-6
CASSQGTDNYGYTF,TGTGCCAGCAGTCAAGGGACGGATAACTATGGCTACACCTTC,.,TRBV4-1,14,few,TRBJ1-2
CASSLRASGEGDTQYF,TGTGCCAGCAGCTTAAGGGCTAGCGGGGAAGGAGATACGCAGTATTTT,TRBD2,TRBV7-9,16,.,TRBJ2-3
CASSLRGGATNTEAFF,TGTGCCAGCAGCCTCAGAGGGGGGGCTACGAACACTGAAGCTTTCTTT,.,TRBV7-9,16,.,TRBJ1-1
CSANRQGTHNEQFF,TGCAGTGCAAACCGACAGGGGACGCACAATGAGCAGTTCTTC,TRBD1,TRBV20-1,14,.,TRBJ2-1
CSASIAGDTDTQYF,TGCAGTGCTAGCATAGCGGGAGACACAGATACGCAGTATTTT,TRBD2,TRBV20-1,14,.,TRBJ2-3